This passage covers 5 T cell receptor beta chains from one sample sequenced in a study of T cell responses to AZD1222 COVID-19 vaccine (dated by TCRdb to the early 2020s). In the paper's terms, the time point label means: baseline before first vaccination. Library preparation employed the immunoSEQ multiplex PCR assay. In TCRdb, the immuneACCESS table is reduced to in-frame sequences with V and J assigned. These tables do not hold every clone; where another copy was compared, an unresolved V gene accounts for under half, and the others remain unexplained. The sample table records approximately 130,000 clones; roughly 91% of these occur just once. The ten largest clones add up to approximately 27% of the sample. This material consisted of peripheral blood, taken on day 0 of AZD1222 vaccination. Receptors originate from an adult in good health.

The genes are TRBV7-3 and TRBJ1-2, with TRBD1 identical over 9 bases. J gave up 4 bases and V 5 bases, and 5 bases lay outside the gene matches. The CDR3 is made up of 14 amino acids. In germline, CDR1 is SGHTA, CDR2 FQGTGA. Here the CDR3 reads CASSPPGQGYGYTF. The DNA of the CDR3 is TGTGCCAGCAGCCCCCCGGGACAGGGCTATGGCTACACCTTC.

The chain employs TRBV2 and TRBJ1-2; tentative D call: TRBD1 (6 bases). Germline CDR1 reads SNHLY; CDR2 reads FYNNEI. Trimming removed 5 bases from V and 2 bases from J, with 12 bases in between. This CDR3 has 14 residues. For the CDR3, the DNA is TGTGCCAGCAGTTTGGACAGCGGAAACTATGGCTACACCTTC. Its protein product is CASSLDSGNYGYTF.

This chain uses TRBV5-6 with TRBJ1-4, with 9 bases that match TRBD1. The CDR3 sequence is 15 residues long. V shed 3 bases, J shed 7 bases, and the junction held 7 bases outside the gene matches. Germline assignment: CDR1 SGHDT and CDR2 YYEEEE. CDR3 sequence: CASSYTGGGIEKLFF. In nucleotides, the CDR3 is TGTGCCAGCAGCTACACAGGGGGCGGTATTGAAAAACTGTTTTTT.

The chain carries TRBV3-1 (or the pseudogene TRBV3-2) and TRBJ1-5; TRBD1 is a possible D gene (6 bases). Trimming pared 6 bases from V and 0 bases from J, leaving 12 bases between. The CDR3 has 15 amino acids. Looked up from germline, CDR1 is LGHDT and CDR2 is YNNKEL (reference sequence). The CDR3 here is CASRAGQGSNQPQHF. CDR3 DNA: TGTGCCAGCAGGGCGGGACAAGGTAGCAATCAGCCCCAGCATTTT.

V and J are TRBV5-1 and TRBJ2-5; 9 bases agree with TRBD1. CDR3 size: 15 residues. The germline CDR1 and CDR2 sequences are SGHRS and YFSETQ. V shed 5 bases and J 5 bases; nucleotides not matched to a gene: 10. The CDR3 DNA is TGCGCCAGCAGTCCTGGACAGGGGATGATCGAGACCCAGTACTTC. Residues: CASSPGQGMIETQYF.